This TCR beta chain was recorded in a study of cytomegalovirus exposure and HLA in healthy donors. The study's findings and limits: Cytomegalovirus-associated TCR beta chains were listed, numbering under 200. Differences between HLA loci emerged in a later analysis of TCR association rates, with DRB1 most and HLA-C fewest. Rarity marked most TCR sequences, yet some public TCRs occurred in many donors. A later analysis found common viral pathogens apparently linked to several of the most significant clusters.

This clone was seen more than once but under ten times. Antigen specificity is unknown. The PCR had 60 Vbeta and 13 Jbeta primers. The protocol was immunoSEQ multiplex PCR, while the TCRdb copy is restricted to in-frame clones and leaves out a portion. This table has 150,000 to 200,000 clones, roughly 79% appearing once. Germline V lookup: CDR1 KGHSH, CDR2 LQKENI. With 2 bases clipped from V and 8 bases from J, the junction kept 11 bases outside the gene matches. This CDR3 spans 16 amino acids. Sequencing used PBMCs. The source of this sequence is a woman between 50 and 59 years old in good health and CMV-seronegative. The chain employs TRBV18 and TRBJ2-1; the match to TRBD1 covers 8 bases. CDR3 protein: CASSPVLGQGVYEQFF. The CDR3 nucleotides read TGTGCCAGCTCACCAGTCCTAGGACAGGGAGTCTATGAGCAGTTCTTC.